Below, one TCR beta chain is given with its context. Those enrolled, adults aged 18 to 89 years, came from roughly 23 US areas. These data come from a study of blood T cell repertoires in COVID-19. V was cut by 9 bases and J by 5 bases, with 17 bases left in between. The CDR3 totals 15 residues. In germline, CDR1 is MDHEN, CDR2 SYDVKM. Original processing methods: Amplification from reference gene primers served as the basis for estimated nucleated cell counts. The table came from immunoSEQ multiplex PCR; TCRdb's copy has only in-frame clones and leaves some out. The V and J calls and clone size are taken from that table; D and trimming were inferred from the DNA. The sample lists roughly 330,000 clones; 85% to 90% were seen once.

This TCR was sampled from a woman aged 18 to 35 who had recovered from COVID-19. This sequence joins TRBV28 and TRBJ1-6; the D gene is possibly TRBD1 (6 bases). Material: PBMCs or T cells enriched from blood (not recorded which). This CDR3 reads CASISGAYDNSPLHF. CDR3 coding DNA: TGTGCCAGTATTTCAGGGGCATACGATAATTCACCCCTCCACTTT.